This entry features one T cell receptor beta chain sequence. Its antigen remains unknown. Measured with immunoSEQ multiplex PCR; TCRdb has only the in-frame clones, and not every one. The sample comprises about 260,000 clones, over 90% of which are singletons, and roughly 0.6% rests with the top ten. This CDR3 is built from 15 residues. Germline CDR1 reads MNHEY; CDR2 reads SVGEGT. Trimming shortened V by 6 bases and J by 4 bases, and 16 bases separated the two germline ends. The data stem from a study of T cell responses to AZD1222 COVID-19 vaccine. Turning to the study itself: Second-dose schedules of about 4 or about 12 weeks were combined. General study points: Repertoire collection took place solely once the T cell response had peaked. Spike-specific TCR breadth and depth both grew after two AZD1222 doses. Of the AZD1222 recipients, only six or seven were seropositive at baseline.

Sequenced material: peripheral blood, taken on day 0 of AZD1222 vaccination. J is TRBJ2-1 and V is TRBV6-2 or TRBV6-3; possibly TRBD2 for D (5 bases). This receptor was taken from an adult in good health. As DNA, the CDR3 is TGTGCCAGCAGCGCACTAGTAACCTCTTACAATGAGCAGTTCTTC. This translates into CASSALVTSYNEQFF.